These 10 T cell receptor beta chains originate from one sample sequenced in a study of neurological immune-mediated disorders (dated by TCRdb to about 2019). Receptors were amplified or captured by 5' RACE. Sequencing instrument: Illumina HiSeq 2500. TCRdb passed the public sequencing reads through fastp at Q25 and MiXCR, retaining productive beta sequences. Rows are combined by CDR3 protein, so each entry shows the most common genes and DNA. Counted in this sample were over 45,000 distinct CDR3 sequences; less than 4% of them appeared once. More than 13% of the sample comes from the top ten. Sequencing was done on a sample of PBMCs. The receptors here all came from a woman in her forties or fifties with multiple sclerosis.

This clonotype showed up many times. For the CDR3, the DNA is TGCGCCAGCAGCGGGCTAGCTAGGGTGGAGACGTCAGGCCACTACAATGAGCAGTTCTTC. It yields the protein CASSGLARVETSGHYNEQFF. The chain has TRBV5-1 and TRBJ2-1; perhaps TRBD2 as D (5 bases). Trimming took 4 bases from V and 3 from J, leaving 29 bases between them. The CDR3 covers 20 residues. Germline assignment: CDR1 SGHRS and CDR2 YFSETQ.

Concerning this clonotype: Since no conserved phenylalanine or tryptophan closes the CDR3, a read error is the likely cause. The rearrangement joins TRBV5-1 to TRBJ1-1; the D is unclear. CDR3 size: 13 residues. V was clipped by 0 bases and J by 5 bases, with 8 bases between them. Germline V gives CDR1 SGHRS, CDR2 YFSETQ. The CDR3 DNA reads TGCGCCAGCAGCTTGGAGTACGGAACTGAAGCTTTCAAT. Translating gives CASSLEYGTEAFN.

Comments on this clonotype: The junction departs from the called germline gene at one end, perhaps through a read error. CDR3 protein: CASSPTRSPTWFAGSYNSTLNF. CDR3 DNA sequence: TGTGCCAGCAGCCCCACCAGGTCACCCACCTGGTTCGCGGGCTCCTATAATTCAACCCTCAACTTT. The V call is TRBV27, the J call TRBJ1-6; D remains ambiguous. Per germline, CDR1 MNHEY and CDR2 SMNVEV (reference sequence). The CDR3 consists of 22 residues.

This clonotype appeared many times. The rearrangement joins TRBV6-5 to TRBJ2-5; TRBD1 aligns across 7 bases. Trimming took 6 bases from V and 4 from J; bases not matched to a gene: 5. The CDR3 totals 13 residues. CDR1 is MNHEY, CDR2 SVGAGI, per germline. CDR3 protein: CASRPTGVETQYF. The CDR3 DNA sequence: TGTGCCAGCAGGCCCACAGGGGTAGAGACCCAGTACTTC.

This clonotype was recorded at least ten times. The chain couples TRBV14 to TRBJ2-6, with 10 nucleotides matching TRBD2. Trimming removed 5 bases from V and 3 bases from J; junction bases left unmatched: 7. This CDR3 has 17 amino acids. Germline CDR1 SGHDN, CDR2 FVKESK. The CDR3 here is CASSSLAGMDGANVLTF. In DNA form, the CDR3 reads TGTGCCAGCAGCTCACTAGCGGGAATGGATGGGGCCAACGTCCTGACTTTC.

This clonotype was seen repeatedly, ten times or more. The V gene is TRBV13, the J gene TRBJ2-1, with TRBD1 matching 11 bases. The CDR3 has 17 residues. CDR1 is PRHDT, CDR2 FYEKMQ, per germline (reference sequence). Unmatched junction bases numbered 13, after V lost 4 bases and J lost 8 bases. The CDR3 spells CASSSILAGDRGDEQFF. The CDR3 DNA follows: TGTGCCAGCAGCTCCATCCTGGCAGGGGACAGGGGGGATGAGCAGTTCTTC.

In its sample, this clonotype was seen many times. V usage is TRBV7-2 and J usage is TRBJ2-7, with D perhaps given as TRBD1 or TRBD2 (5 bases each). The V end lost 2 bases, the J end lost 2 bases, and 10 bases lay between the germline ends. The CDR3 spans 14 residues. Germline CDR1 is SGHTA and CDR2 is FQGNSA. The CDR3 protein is CASSLLGRPYEQYF. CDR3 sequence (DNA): TGTGCCAGCAGCTTATTGGGACGGCCCTACGAGCAGTACTTC.

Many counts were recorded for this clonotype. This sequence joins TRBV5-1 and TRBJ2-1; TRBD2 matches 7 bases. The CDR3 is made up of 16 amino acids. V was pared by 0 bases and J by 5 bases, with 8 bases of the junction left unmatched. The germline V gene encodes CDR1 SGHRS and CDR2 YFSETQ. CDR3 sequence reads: CASSLEGGVYDNEQFF. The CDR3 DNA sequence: TGCGCCAGCAGCTTGGAGGGAGGGGTCTACGACAATGAGCAGTTCTTC.

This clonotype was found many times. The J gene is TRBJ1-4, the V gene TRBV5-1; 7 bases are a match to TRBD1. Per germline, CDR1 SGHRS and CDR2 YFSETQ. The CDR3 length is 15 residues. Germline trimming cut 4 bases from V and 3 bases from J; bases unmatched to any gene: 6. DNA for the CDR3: TGCGCCAGCAGCAGAAACAGGGGCTCTAATGAAAAACTGTTTTTT. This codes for CASSRNRGSNEKLFF.

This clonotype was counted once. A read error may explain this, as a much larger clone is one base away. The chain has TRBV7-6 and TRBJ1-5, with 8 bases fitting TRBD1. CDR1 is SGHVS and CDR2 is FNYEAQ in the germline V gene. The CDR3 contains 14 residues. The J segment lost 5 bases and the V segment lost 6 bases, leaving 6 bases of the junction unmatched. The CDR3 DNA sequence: TGTGCCAGCAGTCAACAGGGGGTTGATCAGCCCCAGCATTTT. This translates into CASSQQGVDQPQHF.